These 8 T cell receptor beta chains share one sample of origin, sequenced in a study of blood T cell repertoires in COVID-19. The protocol was immunoSEQ multiplex PCR, while the TCRdb copy is restricted to in-frame clones and leaves out a portion. The data show roughly 300,000 clones, around 87% seen once. Sequencing input: peripheral blood. The receptors come from a woman aged 45-59 years who had recovered from COVID-19.

This chain connects TRBV7-6 to TRBJ2-3, with 7 bases lining up with TRBD2. The junction had 7 bases not matched to a gene; V was cut back by 5 bases and J by 2 bases. Germline V lookup: CDR1 SGHVS, CDR2 FNYEAQ. The CDR3 length is 15 residues. CDR3 DNA: TGTGCCAGCAGCCCGAGGGGACTAAACACAGATACGCAGTATTTT. It yields the protein CASSPRGLNTDTQYF. The complete variable domain, with remaining parts taken from reference TRBV7-6 and TRBJ2-3, reads GAGVSQSPRYKVTKRGQDVALRCDPISGHVSLYWYRQALGQGPEFLTYFNYEAQQDKSGLPNDRFSAERPEGSISTLTIQRTEQRDSAMYRCASSPRGLNTDTQYFGPGTRLTVL.

V usage is TRBV24-1 and J usage is TRBJ2-5; possible D gene TRBD2, 6 bases. From germline, CDR1 is KGHDR and CDR2 SFDVKD. The CDR3 consists of 17 residues. V was trimmed by 2 bases and J by 5 bases, leaving 20 bases between them. As DNA, the CDR3 is TGTGCCACCAGTGATTCCCACGGGACTCTTCGAGGGGAGACCCAGTACTTC. As protein: CATSDSHGTLRGETQYF.

This sequence joins TRBV2 and TRBJ1-3; TRBD1 matches 8 bases. Trimming at V came to 3 bases and at J to 5 bases, leaving 6 bases not matched to a gene. This CDR3 contains 15 residues. The germline gives CDR1 SNHLY, CDR2 FYNNEI. The CDR3 DNA reads as TGTGCCAGCAGTGAGGACAGGGTATATCGAAACACCATATATTTT. It is translated as CASSEDRVYRNTIYF.

J is TRBJ2-2 and V is TRBV19, with a tentative D call TRBD1 (5 bases). The CDR3 length is 16 residues. The ends were cut back, 8 bases at V and 4 bases at J, with 20 bases in the middle. Germline V gene sequence: CDR1 LNHDA, CDR2 SQIVND (reference sequence). CDR3 coding DNA: TGTGCCAGTCGGACCGGGCTAGGGGTGTTCACCGGGGAGCTGTTTTTT. Protein product: CASRTGLGVFTGELFF. Drawing the rest from reference TRBV19 and TRBJ2-2, the complete variable domain is DGGITQSPKYLFRKEGQNVTLSCEQNLNHDAMYWYRQDPGQGLRLIYYSQIVNDFQKGDIAEGYSVSREKKESFPLTVTSAQKNPTAFYLCASRTGLGVFTGELFFGEGSRLTVL.

The V call is TRBV18, the J call TRBJ1-5; no firm D call. CDR1 and CDR2 from the germline V gene are KGHSH and LQKENI. Deletions cut 5 bases from V and 3 bases from J, with 11 bases between. The length of the CDR3 is 14 residues. Written as DNA, the CDR3 is TGTGCCAGCTCATCTGCAGGCCTCAATCAGCCCCAGCATTTT. The encoded protein is CASSSAGLNQPQHF.

This rearrangement joins TRBV4-2 to TRBJ1-3, with TRBD1 identical over 7 bases. V lost 0 bases and J lost 4; bases outside the gene matches: 6. This CDR3 has 16 residues. CDR1 and CDR2 from the germline V gene are LGHNA and YNFKEQ. CDR3 loop: CASSQDYRGAGNTIYF. CDR3 in DNA: TGTGCCAGCAGCCAAGATTACAGGGGAGCAGGAAACACCATATATTTT.

The sample holds many counts of this clone. This chain links TRBV28 with TRBJ1-4; TRBD1 might be the D (6 bases). There are 15 residues in the CDR3. V lost 6 bases, J lost 4 bases, and 15 bases lay in between. The germline CDR1 and CDR2 sequences are MDHEN and SYDVKM. For the CDR3, the DNA is TGTGCCAGCAGGCCTCGCAGGGGACATAATGAAAAACTGTTTTTT. Residues: CASRPRRGHNEKLFF.

The chain joins TRBV5-1 to TRBJ2-1; 10 bases fit TRBD2. CDR3 length equals 15 residues. With V trimmed by 4 bases and J by 9 bases, 10 bases remained unmatched. Germline V gene sequence: CDR1 SGHRS, CDR2 YFSETQ. CDR3 DNA: TGCGCCAGCAGCCCCCTAGCGGGAGAACTGGGTGAGCAGTTCTTC. Its protein is CASSPLAGELGEQFF.